Below are 22 T cell receptor beta chains sequenced from a single sample in a study of T cells in localized non-small cell lung cancer. Profiling relied on immunoSEQ multiplex PCR, and the TCRdb table lists in-frame clones only, not all of them. Of about 2,700 clones listed, under 30% are singletons. Material: lung tumor tissue, obtained before any cancer treatment. Source of these receptors: a female donor of 60 years or more with stage I lung adenocarcinoma.

V gene TRBV19 combines with J gene TRBJ2-7; 10 positions agree with TRBD1. The germline CDR1 and CDR2 sequences are LNHDA and SQIVND (reference sequence). The ends lost 4 bases at V and 5 bases at J; junction bases unmatched: 5. The CDR3 totals 14 residues. The CDR3 reads CASSRQGAVDEQYF. The CDR3 nucleotides read TGTGCCAGTAGTAGACAGGGGGCGGTTGACGAGCAGTACTTC.

A few counts support this clone. The CDR3 DNA reads TGTGCCAGCAGTGGGACTTCGAGCGGGAGGGACAACACAGATACGCAGTATTTT. Protein product: CASSGTSSGRDNTDTQYF. The gene calls are TRBV9 and TRBJ2-3; 10 bases are a match to TRBD2. The CDR3 spans 18 residues. Germline V CDR1 and CDR2: SGDLS, YYNGEE. The V and J ends lost 5 bases and 2 bases, in that order; junction bases with no gene match: 14.

By share, this clone counts as medium-sized. V usage is TRBV6-8 and J usage is TRBJ2-5, with D perhaps matching TRBD1 (5 bases). The ends were cut back, 8 bases at V and 0 bases at J, with 13 bases in the middle. The CDR3 is 14 residues long. The germline V gene has CDR1 MNHGY and CDR2 SAAAGT. CDR3 protein: CASGTRQNQETQYF. CDR3 nucleotide sequence: TGTGCCAGCGGCACCCGACAGAACCAAGAGACCCAGTACTTC.

By frequency in the sample, this clone is medium-sized. The gene calls are TRBV9 and TRBJ2-3, with D possibly matching TRBD2 (5 bases). V lost 6 bases, J lost 5 bases, and 13 bases lay in between. CDR1 is SGDLS, CDR2 YYNGEE, per germline. The CDR3 has 13 residues. The CDR3 loop is CASTPGLGDTQYF. The CDR3 coding sequence is TGTGCCAGCACACCCGGACTCGGAGATACGCAGTATTTT.

This chain connects TRBV19 to TRBJ1-3; no firm D call. The CDR3 spans 11 residues. Germline V gene sequence: CDR1 LNHDA, CDR2 SQIVND (reference sequence). With 8 bases removed from V and 4 bases from J, the gap between germline ends came to 6 bases. CDR3 sequence: CASPLGNTIYF. CDR3 bases: TGTGCCAGTCCCCTGGGAAACACCATATATTTT.

CDR3 nucleotide sequence: TGTGCCAGTAGTTCCCCAGAGGACAGGGAACGGGAGACCCAGTACTTC. Translated: CASSSPEDRERETQYF. The V gene is TRBV19, the J gene TRBJ2-5; the match to TRBD1 covers 8 bases. This CDR3 spans 16 amino acids. Germline CDR1 LNHDA, CDR2 SQIVND (reference sequence). V gave up 5 bases and J gave up 5 bases; unmatched junction bases: 13.

In its sample, this clone was seen a few times. The rearrangement joins TRBV11-3 to TRBJ2-5; 13 bases map to TRBD2. The CDR3 spans 17 residues. Germline V gives CDR1 SGHNT, CDR2 YENEEA. J was trimmed by 1 base and V by 5 bases; bases with no gene match: 7. CDR3 nucleotides: TGTGCCAGCAGCCCAGGACTAGCGGGAGCTACCCAAGAGACCCAGTACTTC. Protein: CASSPGLAGATQETQYF.

This clone came up a few times. This chain connects TRBV9 to TRBJ2-1; D gene unclear. CDR1 and CDR2 (germline): SGDLS, YYNGEE. V was trimmed by 0 bases and J by 0 bases, leaving 7 bases between them. CDR3 length: 15 amino acids. In nucleotides, the CDR3 is TGTGCCAGCAGCGTAGGACCTACCTCCTACAATGAGCAGTTCTTC. This codes for CASSVGPTSYNEQFF.

This clone was counted between two and nine times. The gene calls are TRBV1 and TRBJ2-2; TRBD1 reflects the table's D call only, with no check against the DNA. TRBV1 has pseudogene status. The CDR3 has 17 amino acids. The CDR3: CASSHHLGQGNTGELFF. DNA of the CDR3: TGCGCCAGCAGCCATCACTTGGGACAGGGGAACACCGGGGAGCTGTTTTTT.

This chain joins TRBV10-2 and TRBJ2-2; tentatively, D is TRBD2 (5 bases). CDR3 length equals 13 residues. Germline values: CDR1 WSHSY, CDR2 SAAADI. V lost 2 bases and J lost 6, with 7 bases in between. The CDR3 coding sequence is TGCGCCAGCAGTGAGCGGGAAGCCGGGGAGCTGTTTTTT. Amino acids: CASSEREAGELFF.

This chain uses TRBV9 with TRBJ2-1; D call uncertain. CDR3 length: 13 residues. V was shortened by 5 bases and J by 7 bases, with 13 bases between the two germline ends. CDR1 is SGDLS, CDR2 YYNGEE, per germline. The CDR3 is CASSEVRSNEQFF. CDR3 nucleotides: TGTGCCAGCAGTGAAGTTAGGTCGAATGAGCAGTTCTTC.

This chain joins TRBV11-3 and TRBJ2-1; 7 nucleotides match TRBD1. V shed 5 bases, J shed 0 bases, and the junction held 7 bases outside the gene matches. The V gene's germline CDR1 is SGHNT and CDR2 YENEEA. This CDR3 contains 16 residues. Here the CDR3 reads CASSPPQGSSYNEQFF. As DNA, the CDR3 is TGTGCCAGCAGCCCGCCACAGGGGTCCTCCTACAATGAGCAGTTCTTC. Full variable domain (remainder filled in from reference TRBV11-3 and TRBJ2-1): EAGVVQSPRYKIIEKKQPVAFWCNPISGHNTLYWYLQNLGQGPELLIRYENEEAVDDSQLPKDRFSAERLKGVDSTLKIQPAELGDSAVYLCASSPPQGSSYNEQFFGPGTRLTVL.

This clone was picked up a small number of times. The V gene is TRBV11-3, the J gene TRBJ1-1, with a weak D call TRBD1 (5 bases). The CDR3 is 15 residues long. V lost 5 bases and J 5 bases, leaving 18 bases between the germline ends. The V gene's germline CDR1 is SGHNT and CDR2 YENEEA. In nucleotides, the CDR3 is TGTGCCAGCAGCCCCTGGGGGGGGTCGGGGACTGAAGCTTTCTTT. Its translation: CASSPWGGSGTEAFF.

The chain couples TRBV11-3 to TRBJ2-1; 8 nucleotides match TRBD2. From germline, CDR1 is SGHNT and CDR2 YENEEA. The trim removed 3 bases at V and 3 bases at J, leaving 16 bases unmatched. This CDR3 is 19 amino acids long. The CDR3 loop is CASSLGTSGLTRRYNEQFF. The CDR3 coding sequence is TGTGCCAGCAGCTTGGGAACTAGCGGCTTGACCCGTCGCTACAATGAGCAGTTCTTC.

The sample holds a few counts of this clone. The chain links TRBV7-2 to TRBJ1-1; possible D gene TRBD1, 6 bases. The V gene lost 5 bases and the J gene lost 5 bases, with 12 bases spanning the gap. This CDR3 region has 13 residues. Germline loops: CDR1 SGHTA, CDR2 FQGNSA. The CDR3 loop reads CASSQTGRTEAFF. The CDR3 nucleotides read TGTGCCAGCAGCCAAACAGGGAGGACTGAAGCTTTCTTT.

The rearrangement joins TRBV18 to TRBJ1-2; the D is unclear. Trimming removed 6 bases at V and 5 bases at J, with 13 bases between. Per germline, CDR1 KGHSH and CDR2 LQKENI. This CDR3 has 13 residues. In nucleotides, the CDR3 is TGTGCCAGCTCTTCGACTGAGGCGTATGGCTACACCTTC. Its translation: CASSSTEAYGYTF.

This clone was counted between two and nine times. The J gene is TRBJ2-7, the V gene TRBV11-3; the match to TRBD2 covers 8 bases. The germline gives CDR1 SGHNT, CDR2 YENEEA. CDR3 length: 15 amino acids. V trimming: 8 bases; J trimming: 8 bases; junction bases outside the gene matches: 17. The CDR3 DNA reads TGTGCCAGCCACCCTCAACGGGGGGGGGTACGGAAGCAGTACTTC. Protein product: CASHPQRGGVRKQYF.

The rearrangement uses TRBV6-8 and TRBJ2-5; D possibly corresponds to TRBD2 (5 bases). CDR3 length: 13 amino acids. V was trimmed by 6 bases and J by 6 bases, leaving 14 bases between them. Germline V gene sequence: CDR1 MNHGY, CDR2 SAAAGT. The CDR3 is CASSRGGVKTQYF. CDR3 DNA sequence: TGTGCCAGCAGCCGCGGAGGTGTGAAGACCCAGTACTTC.

The chain carries TRBV30 and TRBJ2-3; TRBD2 aligns across 7 bases. V was clipped by 3 bases and J by 6 bases; unmatched bases: 3. In germline, CDR1 is GTSNPN, CDR2 SVGIG (reference sequence). The CDR3 loop spans 12 amino acids. The CDR3 region is CAWSLRGDTQYF. The CDR3 bases are TGTGCCTGGAGCCTGCGGGGGGATACGCAGTATTTT.

This clone was observed a few times. V and J are TRBV11-3 and TRBJ2-1; D is perhaps TRBD1 (6 bases). Germline CDR1 and CDR2: SGHNT and YENEEA. V was shortened by 5 bases and J by 0 bases, with 17 bases between the two germline ends. The CDR3 contains 17 residues. CDR3 loop: CASSRPGQLSSYNEQFF. CDR3 DNA sequence: TGTGCCAGCAGCAGACCGGGACAACTAAGCTCCTACAATGAGCAGTTCTTC.

The chain joins TRBV15 to TRBJ1-5; D is perhaps TRBD1 (6 bases). The CDR3 sequence is 17 residues long. The germline CDR1 and CDR2 sequences are LNHNV and YYDKDF (reference sequence). Trimming cost V 0 bases and J 0 bases, with 12 bases left between them. CDR3 residues: CATSRDQNRDSNQPQHF. CDR3 DNA sequence: TGTGCCACCAGCAGAGATCAAAACAGGGATAGCAATCAGCCCCAGCATTTT.

DNA for the CDR3: TGCAGCGTTGAGGTCGGGGGGCAAGCCACCGGGGAGCTGTTTTTT. It codes for CSVEVGGQATGELFF. J is TRBJ2-2 and V is TRBV29-1; a weak D match, TRBD2 (7 bases). This CDR3 spans 15 amino acids. Germline-derived CDR1 and CDR2 are SQVTM and ANQGSEA. V was cut by 3 bases and J by 4 bases, with 15 bases left in between.